The 28 T cell receptor beta chains below come from one sample, sequenced in a study of Graves' ophthalmopathy and Graves' hyperthyroidism. Beta-chain TCR CDR3 regions were amplified from RNA transcripts. Following a first-round RT-PCR that used HTBI primers, a second-round multiplex PCR was carried out. One entry per CDR3 protein results from TCRdb running MiXCR on the multiplex PCR reads. The data contain 300,000 to 450,000 distinct CDR3 sequences, about 15% of them singletons. The source material was peripheral blood. The receptor source for this set is an adult woman with stable Graves' hyperthyroidism.

There are many counts of this clonotype. This sequence joins TRBV20-1 and TRBJ1-2; 7 bases are shared with TRBD1. CDR1 is DFQATT, CDR2 SNEGSKA, per germline (reference sequence). This CDR3 spans 12 amino acids. J lost 4 bases, V lost 3 bases, and 2 bases had no gene match. The CDR3 region has the DNA TGCAGTGCTAGCCCAGGGGGCTATGGCTACACCTTC. Amino acid sequence: CSASPGGYGYTF.

There are many counts of this clonotype. Here the CDR3 reads CSASSFYYGYTF. As DNA, the CDR3 is TGCAGTGCTAGTAGCTTTTACTATGGCTACACCTTC. V and J are TRBV20-1 and TRBJ1-2; D not certain. Germline loops: CDR1 DFQATT, CDR2 SNEGSKA (reference sequence). With 3 bases removed from V and 3 bases from J, the gap between germline ends came to 8 bases. The CDR3 loop spans 12 amino acids.

This clonotype was detected many times. This rearrangement joins TRBV3-1 to TRBJ1-5; D may be TRBD1 (5 bases). Germline V gene sequence: CDR1 LGHDT, CDR2 YNNKEL (reference sequence). This CDR3 has 15 residues. The ends were cut back, 0 bases at V and 5 bases at J, with 11 bases in the middle. The CDR3 sequence: CASSQDGGVDQPQHF. The CDR3 DNA is TGTGCCAGCAGCCAAGACGGGGGGGTTGATCAGCCCCAGCATTTT.

Comment on this clonotype: At one end, the junction sequence differs from germline, possibly due to a read error. The CDR3: CASSLGAQETKYF. CDR3 DNA sequence: TGTGCCAGCAGCTTAGGGGCTCAAGAGACCAAGTACTTC. The chain couples TRBV11-2 to TRBJ2-5; D remains ambiguous. This CDR3 spans 13 amino acids. Germline V gene sequence: CDR1 SGHAT, CDR2 FQNNGV.

This clonotype showed up just a few times. This chain uses TRBV18 with TRBJ1-4; possibly TRBD1 for D (5 bases). CDR1 and CDR2 (germline): KGHSH, LQKENI. The CDR3 length is 16 residues. Trimming stripped 3 bases from V and 2 bases from J, with 13 bases between. This chain's CDR3 is CASSPSGYGTNEKLFF. The CDR3 nucleotides are TGTGCCAGCTCACCCTCAGGGTATGGTACTAATGAAAAACTGTTTTTT.

As regards this clonotype: This clone may be a read error of a much larger clone one base away. The chain employs TRBV12-3 or TRBV12-4 and TRBJ2-4; no reliable D call. The CDR3 is 12 residues long. CDR3 DNA sequence: TGTGCCAGCAGTTTCACTAAAAACATTAAGTACTTC. It translates to CASSFTKNIKYF.

This clonotype was counted only a few times. The chain recombines TRBV29-1 with TRBJ1-1; D uncertain. Germline CDR1 reads SQVTM; CDR2 reads ANQGSEA. Trimming pared 4 bases from V and 1 base from J, leaving 13 bases between. The CDR3 has 14 amino acids. The chain's CDR3 is CSVVREPANTEAFF. CDR3 bases: TGCAGCGTTGTAAGGGAGCCGGCGAACACTGAAGCTTTCTTT.

A word on this clonotype: This may arise from a read error, as a much more abundant clone is one base away. The gene calls are TRBV6-1 and TRBJ2-7; 11 bases align to TRBD2. The CDR3 is 13 residues long. Germline CDR1 MNHNS, CDR2 SASEGT. The CDR3 loop reads CASTLTSGNEQCF. In DNA form, the CDR3 reads TGTGCCAGCACCCTGACTAGCGGGAACGAGCAGTGCTTC.

This clonotype was seen repeatedly, ten times or more. The chain links TRBV20-1 to TRBJ1-1, with 8 bases lining up with TRBD1. CDR1 and CDR2 (germline): DFQATT, SNEGSKA (reference sequence). The CDR3 has 16 residues. V dropped 6 bases and J dropped 1; count of bases not matched to a gene: 13. The CDR3 coding sequence is TGCAGTGCGCCACCTGGACAGGGCCGGAGGAACACTGAAGCTTTCTTT. It yields the protein CSAPPGQGRRNTEAFF.

In its sample, this clonotype was seen many times. The chain links TRBV12-3 or TRBV12-4 to TRBJ1-1; D remains ambiguous. Between the trimmed V and J ends, which lost 3 bases and 5 bases, there was a span of 7 bases. The CDR3 contains 12 residues. CDR3 amino acids: CASSFGVTEAFF. The CDR3 bases are TGTGCCAGCAGTTTTGGAGTGACTGAAGCTTTCTTT.

The table lists this clonotype with many counts. The CDR3 loop reads CARLRTSLQETQYF. The CDR3 nucleotides read TGTGCCAGGCTACGGACAAGCTTACAAGAGACCCAGTACTTC. The V call is TRBV19, the J call TRBJ2-5; D perhaps matches TRBD1 (5 bases). V lost 9 bases and J 2 bases, leaving 16 bases between the germline ends. CDR1 is LNHDA and CDR2 is SQIVND in the germline V gene (reference sequence). CDR3 length: 14 residues.

This clonotype was counted at least ten times. The chain couples TRBV20-1 to TRBJ1-3; 7 bases are a match to TRBD1. This CDR3 region has 15 residues. V shed 3 bases, J shed 0 bases, and the junction held 5 bases outside the gene matches. CDR1 is DFQATT, CDR2 SNEGSKA, per germline (reference sequence). CDR3 sequence (DNA): TGCAGTGCTAGTTACAGGGGAGCCTCTGGAAACACCATATATTTT. Its protein is CSASYRGASGNTIYF.

This clonotype was seen repeatedly, ten times or more. The gene calls are TRBV6-1 and TRBJ1-1; unclear D gene. V was trimmed by 0 bases and J by 0 bases, leaving 14 bases between them. This CDR3 has 17 amino acids. Looked up from germline, CDR1 is MNHNS and CDR2 is SASEGT. CDR3 DNA: TGTGCCAGCAGTGAAGCTTGGGTGGAACTCTTGAACACTGAAGCTTTCTTT. It codes for CASSEAWVELLNTEAFF.

Notes on this clonotype: Given a much more abundant clone one base away, this may be a read error. The chain carries TRBV28 and TRBJ2-7; either TRBD1 or TRBD2 may supply D (5 bases each). Germline V CDR1 and CDR2: MDHEN, SYDVKM. The CDR3 runs to 18 residues. The CDR3 loop is CASSFVAAVLPGPYEQDF. DNA of the CDR3: TGTGCCAGCAGTTTTGTTGCAGCGGTACTCCCAGGGCCCTACGAGCAGGACTTC.

Details on this clonotype: This may come from a read error, since a much larger clone is one base off. The gene calls are TRBV27 and TRBJ2-7; 8 nucleotides agree with TRBD1. This CDR3 is 15 amino acids long. Germline V gene data show CDR1 as MNHEY and CDR2 as SMNVEV (reference sequence). The CDR3 region has the DNA TGTGCCAGCAGTTTATTGGCAGGGGGCGGTAAGGAGCTGTACTTC. Translated, it gives CASSLLAGGGKELYF.

This clonotype has ten or more counts. CDR3 in DNA: TGTGCCAGCAGTGAAGACAGGGACACTGAAGCTTTCTTT. Translated: CASSEDRDTEAFF. The chain links TRBV6-1 to TRBJ1-1, with D possibly matching TRBD1 (6 bases). Trimming took off 1 base at V and 3 bases at J, with 6 bases between the two ends. CDR1 is MNHNS and CDR2 is SASEGT in the germline V gene. The CDR3 spans 13 residues.

This clonotype was seen repeatedly, ten times or more. The V gene is TRBV28, the J gene TRBJ2-5; D is uncertain. The CDR3 consists of 15 residues. Germline CDR1 reads MDHEN; CDR2 reads SYDVKM. Trimming shortened V by 2 bases and J by 4 bases, and 14 bases separated the two germline ends. The CDR3, as DNA: TGTGCCAGCAGTTTACCCCGGATCCGAGCAGAGACCCAGTACTTC. The encoded protein is CASSLPRIRAETQYF.

This clonotype has ten or more counts. The chain uses TRBV12-3 or TRBV12-4 and TRBJ2-7; TRBD1 matches 8 bases. This CDR3 has 14 amino acids. V trimming: 5 bases; J trimming: 2 bases; junction bases outside the gene matches: 5. CDR3 sequence: CASSIGQGTYEQYF. CDR3 DNA sequence: TGTGCCAGCAGTATCGGACAGGGTACCTACGAGCAGTACTTC.

In its sample, this clonotype was seen many times. This chain uses TRBV5-5 with TRBJ1-3; D remains ambiguous. CDR1 and CDR2 from the germline V gene are SGHKS and YYEKEE (reference sequence). The CDR3 totals 15 residues. Trimming shortened V by 0 bases and J by 0 bases, and 7 bases separated the two germline ends. The CDR3 nucleotides are TGTGCCAGCAGCTTGGGAGCCAACTCTGGAAACACCATATATTTT. It translates to CASSLGANSGNTIYF.

This clonotype was seen many times. The chain joins TRBV28 to TRBJ2-7; 13 nucleotides match TRBD2. The CDR3 is made up of 16 amino acids. The germline V gene has CDR1 MDHEN and CDR2 SYDVKM. V lost 7 bases, J lost 5 bases, and 11 bases stayed unmatched. CDR3 DNA: TGTGCCAGCAACGGACTAGCGGGAGAACCGGGACACGAGCAGTACTTC. It translates to CASNGLAGEPGHEQYF.

This clonotype was seen a few times. Because the CDR3 is missing its conserved closing phenylalanine or tryptophan, this is likely a read error. The genes are TRBV10-3 and TRBJ1-5; the D is unclear. Germline values: CDR1 ENHRY, CDR2 SYGVKD. V lost 2 bases, J lost 6 bases, and 5 bases lay in between. The CDR3 contains 12 residues. For the CDR3, the DNA is TGTGCCATCAGTGAGGTGGGTCAGCCCCAGCATGTT. Encoded protein: CAISEVGQPQHV.

This clonotype was recorded at least ten times. This rearrangement joins TRBV28 to TRBJ2-7; TRBD1 matches at 10 bases. This CDR3 has 14 residues. The germline V gene encodes CDR1 MDHEN and CDR2 SYDVKM. Trimming cost V 5 bases and J 9 bases; bases outside gene matches: 10. The CDR3 region is CASSRQGASKVQYF. For the CDR3, the DNA is TGTGCCAGCAGTCGACAGGGGGCTAGTAAGGTGCAGTACTTC.

This clonotype has a count of ten or more. The chain uses TRBV28 and TRBJ2-7; maybe TRBD1 (5 bases). The V gene lost 7 bases and the J gene lost 0 bases, with 10 bases spanning the gap. This CDR3 contains 13 residues. CDR1 and CDR2 (germline): MDHEN, SYDVKM. The CDR3 protein is CASTVGHSYEQYF. The CDR3 bases are TGTGCCAGCACAGTCGGACACTCCTACGAGCAGTACTTC.

There are many counts of this clonotype. The chain combines TRBV27 with TRBJ2-7; 9 positions agree with TRBD1. The CDR3 sequence is 15 residues long. Germline V CDR1 and CDR2: MNHEY, SMNVEV (reference sequence). J lost 1 base, V lost 5 bases, and 6 bases had no gene match. The CDR3 nucleotides are TGTGCCAGCAGTCCCGCCGGGACAGGGTCCTACGAGCAGTACTTC. Residues: CASSPAGTGSYEQYF.

Many counts were recorded for this clonotype. This sequence joins TRBV7-9 and TRBJ1-2; 9 nucleotides align to TRBD1. The CDR3 loop spans 13 amino acids. From germline, CDR1 is SEHNR and CDR2 FQNEAQ (reference sequence). With V trimmed by 2 bases and J by 8 bases, 3 bases remained unmatched. CDR3 DNA sequence: TGTGCCAGCAGCTTAACAACAGGGGGCGGCTACACCTTC. This codes for CASSLTTGGGYTF. Based on the CDR3 plus reference TRBV7-9 and TRBJ1-2, the full variable domain is DTGVSQNPRHKITKRGQNVTFRCDPISEHNRLYWYRQTLGQGPEFLTYFQNEAQLEKSRLLSDRFSAERPKGSFSTLEIQRTEQGDSAMYLCASSLTTGGGYTFGSGTRLTVV.

This clonotype came up many times. This chain links TRBV6-1 with TRBJ2-7, with TRBD2 matching 9 bases. The germline V gene encodes CDR1 MNHNS and CDR2 SASEGT. Germline trimming cut 2 bases from V and 6 bases from J; bases unmatched to any gene: 2. The CDR3 spans 13 residues. The CDR3 coding sequence is TGTGCCAGCAGTGAATTGCGGGAGGGCGAGCAGTACTTC. Translation: CASSELREGEQYF.

This clonotype was detected many times. The rearrangement uses TRBV19 and TRBJ1-2; D not certain. The CDR3 sequence is 13 residues long. The V and J ends lost 6 bases and 4 bases respectively, with 12 bases between them. Germline CDR1 is LNHDA and CDR2 is SQIVND (reference sequence). CDR3 residues: CASRPGRTYGYTF. The DNA of the CDR3 is TGTGCCAGTAGACCGGGGAGGACCTATGGCTACACCTTC. Full variable domain (outside the CDR3, taken from reference TRBV19 and TRBJ1-2): DGGITQSPKYLFRKEGQNVTLSCEQNLNHDAMYWYRQDPGQGLRLIYYSQIVNDFQKGDIAEGYSVSREKKESFPLTVTSAQKNPTAFYLCASRPGRTYGYTFGSGTRLTVV.

This clonotype was counted ten times or more. The DNA of the CDR3 is TGCGCCAGCAGCTCCAGGGGGCCTCAGCCCCAGCATTTT. Translating it yields CASSSRGPQPQHF. The chain joins TRBV5-1 to TRBJ1-5; 8 positions match TRBD1. Germline CDR1 SGHRS, CDR2 YFSETQ. The CDR3 spans 13 residues. Trimming at V came to 3 bases and at J to 6 bases, leaving 2 bases not matched to a gene. Full variable domain (rest looked up from reference TRBV5-1 and TRBJ1-5): KAGVTQTPRYLIKTRGQQVTLSCSPISGHRSVSWYQQTPGQGLQFLFEYFSETQRNKGNFPGRFSGRQFSNSRSEMNVSTLELGDSALYLCASSSRGPQPQHFGDGTRLSIL.